This T cell receptor (beta chain) was identified in a study of cytomegalovirus exposure and HLA in healthy donors. A few counts support this clone. Both 60 Vbeta primers and 13 Jbeta primers went into the PCR. Clones were sequenced by immunoSEQ multiplex PCR, and TCRdb holds only the in-frame ones, with some missing. This table holds roughly 190,000 clones, around 81% found once. Germline V gene data show CDR1 as SGHVS and CDR2 as FNYEAQ. The CDR3 is 12 amino acids. Trimming shortened V by 2 bases and J by 5 bases, and 7 bases separated the two germline ends. The rearrangement uses TRBV7-6 and TRBJ2-7; no reliable D call. Sequenced sample: PBMCs. The sequence was obtained from a man aged 18 to 29 in good health and CMV-seronegative. This CDR3 reads CASSLSRDEQYF. DNA of the CDR3: TGTGCCAGCAGCTTATCTCGCGACGAGCAGTACTTC.